A single sample is the source of the 10 T cell receptor beta chains below, sequenced in a study of PD-1 blockade in classical Hodgkin lymphoma. TCRdb keeps only in-frame clones here, not all; method: immunoSEQ multiplex PCR. The table has 50,000 to 65,000 clones, 88% seen once; the top ten hold over 5%. Every one of the patients relapsed after autologous stem cell transplantation (brentuximab vedotin exposure was variable). Sequencing used peripheral blood mononuclear cells (PBMCs), obtained before the second cycle of nivolumab. The receptor source for this set is a human donor with classical Hodgkin lymphoma.

V usage is TRBV5-5 and J usage is TRBJ1-1; TRBD1 might be the D (6 bases). The germline V gene encodes CDR1 SGHKS and CDR2 YYEKEE (reference sequence). CDR3 length: 14 amino acids. V gave up 5 bases and J gave up 2 bases, with 13 bases separating them. The CDR3 reads CASSKDRYNTEAFF. CDR3 nucleotide sequence: TGTGCCAGCAGTAAAGACAGGTATAACACTGAAGCTTTCTTT.

This clone was found once. Here the CDR3 reads CASSPLDYNSPLHF. The CDR3 DNA reads as TGTGCCAGCTCACCACTAGATTATAATTCACCCCTCCACTTT. The chain employs TRBV18 and TRBJ1-6, with unresolved D. V lost 1 base, J lost 4 bases, and 5 bases lay in between. This CDR3 has 14 amino acids. Per the germline V gene, CDR1 is KGHSH and CDR2 is LQKENI.

The J gene is TRBJ2-1, the V gene TRBV10-2, with D unclear. This CDR3 spans 13 amino acids. Trimming stripped 4 bases from V and 3 bases from J, with 7 bases between. Germline-derived CDR1 and CDR2 are WSHSY and SAAADI. CDR3 bases: TGCGCCAGCAGTGGTAGCTACTACAATGAGCAGTTCTTC. Protein product: CASSGSYYNEQFF.

This chain uses TRBV6-5 with TRBJ2-1; possibly TRBD1 for D (6 bases). Germline loops: CDR1 MNHEY, CDR2 SVGAGI. This CDR3 is built from 12 residues. V shed 3 bases and J shed 15 bases, with 15 bases lying between them. DNA of the CDR3: TGTGCCAGCAGTTATGAGGGGGAGATCTGGTTCTTC. It translates to CASSYEGEIWFF.

This CDR3 is CASSSTTRDTSHGYTF. As DNA, the CDR3 is TGCGCCAGCAGCTCGACAACAAGGGATACCTCACATGGCTACACCTTC. V gene TRBV5-1 combines with J gene TRBJ1-2; no firm D call. Germline V gene lookup returns CDR1 SGHRS and CDR2 YFSETQ. The ends were cut back, 3 bases at V and 6 bases at J, with 21 bases in the middle. This CDR3 is built from 16 residues.

V usage is TRBV18 and J usage is TRBJ2-3; D unresolved. From germline, CDR1 is KGHSH and CDR2 LQKENI. The CDR3 spans 14 residues. The V gene lost 6 bases and the J gene lost 1 base, with 11 bases spanning the gap. CDR3 loop: CASSPTLGTDTQYF. The DNA for the CDR3 is TGTGCCAGCTCCCCCACCTTAGGCACAGATACGCAGTATTTT.

CDR3 in amino acids: CASSLVGQGSGPGTEAFF. The CDR3, as DNA: TGTGCCAGCAGTTTAGTTGGACAGGGGTCCGGGCCAGGCACTGAAGCTTTCTTT. The chain couples TRBV28 to TRBJ1-1, with 9 bases lining up with TRBD1. Germline trimming cut 2 bases from V and 4 bases from J; bases unmatched to any gene: 14. Germline V CDR1 and CDR2: MDHEN, SYDVKM. The length of the CDR3 is 18 residues.

The chain has TRBV6-6 and TRBJ1-5; the D gene is possibly TRBD1 (6 bases). The germline gives CDR1 MNHNY, CDR2 SVGAGI (reference sequence). The CDR3 has 14 residues. V was shortened by 5 bases and J by 1 base, with 9 bases between the two germline ends. The CDR3 sequence is CASSVQGSNQPQHF. The CDR3 nucleotides read TGTGCCAGCAGTGTGCAGGGGAGCAATCAGCCCCAGCATTTT.

The chain has TRBV9 and TRBJ2-3; D might be TRBD2 (6 bases). The CDR3 length is 15 residues. V lost 4 bases, J lost 0 bases, and 12 bases lay in between. The germline gives CDR1 SGDLS, CDR2 YYNGEE. CDR3 in amino acids: CASSPGGSSTDTQYF. The CDR3 DNA reads TGTGCCAGCAGCCCCGGGGGATCTAGCACAGATACGCAGTATTTT.

The rearrangement joins TRBV5-1 to TRBJ2-7; TRBD1 is a possible D gene (5 bases). Germline V gene data show CDR1 as SGHRS and CDR2 as YFSETQ. The CDR3 sequence is 15 residues long. Trimming pared 0 bases from V and 2 bases from J, leaving 12 bases between. CDR3 sequence (DNA): TGCGCCAGCAGCTTGGCGCCGACAGTGCCCTACGAGCAGTACTTC. It is translated as CASSLAPTVPYEQYF.